This T cell receptor beta chain came from a study of post-analysis software for immune sequencing data. Whole-study context: Clinical courses comprised relapsing-remitting, secondary progressive and progressive-relapsing multiple sclerosis.

Included in the TCR beta cDNA libraries were unique molecular identifiers. cDNA molecules numbering around 500,000 came from roughly 1.1 to 9.2 million T cells. MiXCR, applied by TCRdb to the PCR reads, yields one record per CDR3 protein. Here the sample spans 400,000 to 500,000 distinct CDR3 sequences, about 39% being singletons. Remarks on this clonotype: The antigen is unknown.

Broader study findings: Normalized Chao1 diversity in multiple sclerosis patients fell significantly below that of controls. Patients had higher frequencies than controls of roughly five TRBV segments, including TRBV5-6, TRBV5-1 and TRBV20-1. Analysis by F measure revealed that same-batch samples clustered strongly together.

From germline, CDR1 is LNHNV and CDR2 YYDKDF (reference sequence). The CDR3 has 15 residues. The V end lost 2 bases, the J end lost 2 bases, and 13 bases lay between the germline ends. The chain combines TRBV15 with TRBJ2-7; D remains unclear. The TCR originated in a girl aged 2 to 9 with multiple sclerosis. The sequenced sample consisted of blood. The CDR3 sequence is CATSRSPDGTYEQYF. CDR3 in DNA: TGTGCCACCAGCAGATCCCCGGACGGCACCTACGAGCAGTACTTC.